A selection of T cell receptor beta chains follows, all from one sample in a study of metastatic and nonmetastatic thyroid tumors. With MiXCR, TCRdb reprocessed the PCR reads. The top ten clones hold 10% to 12% of a sample with about 93,000 clones, over 9.5% of them seen once. The specimen was blood. The receptor source for this set is a female donor with papillary thyroid cancer or a benign thyroid nodule (not recorded which). Some clones in this sample may be carry-over from other donors' samples. CDR3s include the opening cysteine and the closing phenylalanine or tryptophan. The D gene is left open where the match is weak. Some rows mark clone size as missing; the rest say once, few, many or name a class of expanded clone.

TRBV4-2	TRBJ2-5	-	many	TGTGCCAGCAGCCAAGTTGGTACACAAGAGACCCAGTACTTC	CASSQVGTQETQYF
TRBV9	TRBJ2-3	TRBD2	many	TGTGCCAGCAGCGATAGACTAGCGGCCACAGATACGCAGTATTTT	CASSDRLAATDTQYF
TRBV12-3/TRBV12-4	TRBJ2-7	TRBD2	-	TGTGCCAGCAGTAAAACCGGGACTAGCGGCAGGAGGTACGAGCAGTACTTC	CASSKTGTSGRRYEQYF
TRBV5-4	TRBJ2-3	-	few	TGTGTCAGCAGCTTGGAGGCCAGGGGAAGGGATACGCAGTATTTT	CVSSLEARGRDTQYF
TRBV20-1	TRBJ1-3	-	many	TGCAGTGCTATCTTTAATGCGGGCCTGTCTGGAAACACCATATATTTT	CSAIFNAGLSGNTIYF
TRBV4-1	TRBJ2-5	-	-	TGCGCCAGCAGCCCCGAGCGTCGGGGGATAGGGCAAGATACCCAGTACTTC	CASSPERRGIGQDTQYF
TRBV11-2	TRBJ2-3	TRBD2	many	TGTGCCAGCAGCTTAAGTCTAGCGGGAGCGGGGCCGGATACGCAGTATTTT	CASSLSLAGAGPDTQYF
TRBV7-3	TRBJ2-5	-	few	TGTGCCAGCAGCCCCCATGGGGGCAACTTCAGAGAGACCCAGTACTTC	CASSPHGGNFRETQYF
TRBV20-1	TRBJ1-1	-	many	TGCAGTGCTAGGAGCTACACTGAAGCTTTCTTT	CSARSYTEAFF
TRBV2	TRBJ1-5	-	many	TGTGCCAGCAAGCGTCAGGGGACGAATCAGCCCCAGCATTTT	CASKRQGTNQPQHF
TRBV19	TRBJ1-2	-	many	TGTGCCAGTAGTATAGATCTATGGGATGGCTACACCTTC	CASSIDLWDGYTF
TRBV6-1	TRBJ1-6	-	many	TGTGCCAGCAGTGAAGGAGAGGGCTCCTATAATTCACCCCTCCACTTT	CASSEGEGSYNSPLHF
TRBV7-2	TRBJ1-5	-	many	TGTGCCAGCAGCCAGGGACATAGCAATCAGCCCCAGCATTTT	CASSQGHSNQPQHF
TRBV7-8	TRBJ2-3	-	many	TGTGCCAGCAGCTTCCGGGAAACCACAGATACGCAGTATTTT	CASSFRETTDTQYF
TRBV5-1	TRBJ2-2	-	many	TGCGCCAGCAGCTTAGTGTTTGGGGGACTCGGGGAGCTGTTTTTT	CASSLVFGGLGELFF
TRBV5-1	TRBJ2-1	-	many	TGCGCCAGCTCACCCCCGGACAATGAGCAGTTCTTC	CASSPPDNEQFF
TRBV11-1	TRBJ2-1	TRBD2	few	TGTGCCAGCAGCCCCGGGACTAGCGGGAGGGTCGATGAGCAGTTCTTC	CASSPGTSGRVDEQFF
TRBV28	TRBJ2-4	-	many	TGTGCCAGCAGTTGGGGCGTCAAAAACATTCAGTACTTC	CASSWGVKNIQYF
TRBV20-1	TRBJ2-7	-	many	TGCAGTGCTCGCTCGGGGAGAACCTACGAGCAGTACTTC	CSARSGRTYEQYF
TRBV9	TRBJ2-2	-	-	TGTGCCAGCAGCCAGTCAATCACCGGGGAGCTGTTTTTT	CASSQSITGELFF
TRBV5-1	TRBJ2-3	-	many	TGCGCCAGCAGCTTTTTCGGTCGGACAGATACGCAGTATTTT	CASSFFGRTDTQYF
TRBV2	TRBJ2-2	-	many	TGTGCCAGCAGGCTGGGGGCCACCGGGGAGCTGTTTTTT	CASRLGATGELFF
TRBV18	TRBJ1-4	TRBD1	many	TGTGCCAGCTCACGCGGACAGGGCGCAACTAATGAAAAACTGTTTTTT	CASSRGQGATNEKLFF
TRBV6-5	TRBJ2-4	TRBD2	few	TGTGCCAGCGGAATATCGGGGGGTCCTCAGTACTTC	CASGISGGPQYF
TRBV2	TRBJ2-7	TRBD1	many	TGTGCCAGCAGCGATAACAGGGGGCGCGAGCAGTACTTC	CASSDNRGREQYF
TRBV2	TRBJ2-5	TRBD2	many	TGTGCCAGCCTGAGCGGGAAGGAGGGGGAGACCCAGTACTTC	CASLSGKEGETQYF